Below, 20 T cell receptor beta chains from the same sample are listed, as sequenced in a study of response to subunit inactivated influenza vaccine. TCRdb reanalysed the RT-PCR reads using MiXCR and keeps one entry per CDR3 protein. The sample holds around 200,000 distinct CDR3 sequences; approximately 15% are singletons and the top ten take about 28%. The sample consisted of CD8+ T cells sorted from PBMCs, taken approximately 5 days after vaccination. These receptors came from a man aged 45-65 years who received an inactivated influenza vaccine.

This clonotype appeared a few times. The chain combines TRBV28 with TRBJ2-7; 7 positions agree with TRBD2. Unmatched junction bases numbered 11, after V lost 6 bases and J lost 3 bases. This CDR3 is built from 15 residues. The germline gives CDR1 MDHEN, CDR2 SYDVKM. As DNA, the CDR3 is TGTGCCAGCAGCCGCGGCCGGGGGGTTGACTACGAGCAGTACTTC. Translated, it gives CASSRGRGVDYEQYF.

This clonotype showed up just a few times. DNA of the CDR3: TGTGCCAGCAGTCCGGGGGGGTTAGGGGGCTACACCTTC. Its translation: CASSPGGLGGYTF. The chain is built from TRBV6-1 and TRBJ1-2, with a possible D match to TRBD1 (5 bases). Germline values: CDR1 MNHNS, CDR2 SASEGT. Trimming stripped 5 bases from V and 8 bases from J, with 15 bases between. The CDR3 totals 13 residues.

This clonotype was detected a few times. The chain combines TRBV9 with TRBJ1-1; D is unresolved. The CDR3 has 13 amino acids. Deletions cut 5 bases from V and 2 bases from J, with 10 bases between. Germline CDR1 SGDLS, CDR2 YYNGEE. The CDR3 bases are TGTGCCAGCAGTCCCCTACTTAACACTGAAGCTTTCTTT. It is translated as CASSPLLNTEAFF.

The chain couples TRBV4-2 to TRBJ2-3, with 7 bases that match TRBD2. With V trimmed by 4 bases and J by 0 bases, 7 bases remained unmatched. The CDR3 runs 16 residues. Germline assignment: CDR1 LGHNA and CDR2 YNFKEQ. The chain's CDR3 is CASSPRPSGSTDTQYF. CDR3 coding DNA: TGTGCCAGCAGCCCTAGACCTAGCGGCAGCACAGATACGCAGTATTTT.

This clonotype was observed many times. The chain is built from TRBV11-2 and TRBJ2-1; D unclear. The V gene lost 3 bases and the J gene lost 5 bases, with 8 bases spanning the gap. From germline, CDR1 is SGHAT and CDR2 FQNNGV. The CDR3 runs to 13 residues. The CDR3 region has the DNA TGTGCCAGCAGCTTCGGCGGACACAATGAGCAGTTCTTC. Translating gives CASSFGGHNEQFF.

This clonotype turned up a few times. The chain carries TRBV7-9 and TRBJ1-4; TRBD1 matches at 8 bases. CDR1 SEHNR and CDR2 FQNEAQ come from the germline V gene (reference sequence). V lost 5 bases and J lost 8; bases outside the gene matches: 13. CDR3 length: 16 amino acids. The CDR3 DNA reads as TGTGCCAGCAGCGCGGTGCCAGGGGGCTGGGAAGAAAAACTGTTTTTT. This sequence encodes CASSAVPGGWEEKLFF.

The chain employs TRBV4-2 and TRBJ2-3; 9 positions match TRBD2. The length of the CDR3 is 17 residues. The germline V gene has CDR1 LGHNA and CDR2 YNFKEQ. V shed 2 bases, J shed 0 bases, and the junction held 6 bases outside the gene matches. The CDR3 region is CASSQPSGVLSTDTQYF. CDR3 coding DNA: TGTGCCAGCAGCCAACCTAGCGGGGTACTTAGCACAGATACGCAGTATTTT.

The genes are TRBV6-5 and TRBJ2-1; 8 nucleotides agree with TRBD2. The V segment lost 0 bases and the J segment 7 bases; nucleotides outside the gene matches: 2. Germline CDR1 is MNHEY and CDR2 is SVGAGI. This CDR3 spans 14 amino acids. In DNA form, the CDR3 reads TGTGCCAGCAGTTACTCGCCGGGGGGGAATGAGCAGTTCTTC. Protein product: CASSYSPGGNEQFF.

The V call is TRBV7-9, the J call TRBJ2-5, with D perhaps matching TRBD1 (5 bases). Trimming stripped 4 bases from V and 4 bases from J, with 13 bases between. From germline, CDR1 is SEHNR and CDR2 FQNEAQ (reference sequence). This CDR3 is built from 14 residues. The CDR3 DNA follows: TGTGCCAGCAGCTCGCTAGACAGCCTAGAGACCCAGTACTTC. Protein: CASSSLDSLETQYF.

This clonotype has only a few counts. This rearrangement joins TRBV7-9 to TRBJ2-1; no firm D call. The CDR3 consists of 13 residues. V was shortened by 3 bases and J by 4 bases, with 7 bases between the two germline ends. CDR1 and CDR2 from the germline V gene are SEHNR and FQNEAQ (reference sequence). The CDR3 reads CASSFIGYNEQFF. Here the CDR3 DNA reads TGTGCCAGCAGCTTCATCGGTTACAATGAGCAGTTCTTC.

The chain uses TRBV7-7 and TRBJ2-3; 9 bases fit TRBD1. V dropped 3 bases and J dropped 4; count of bases not matched to a gene: 5. Per the germline V gene, CDR1 is SSHAT and CDR2 is FNYEAQ (reference sequence). The CDR3 sequence is 15 residues long. CDR3 nucleotides: TGTGCCAGCAGCTTGGGACAGGGATCCTCAGATACGCAGTATTTT. It codes for CASSLGQGSSDTQYF.

This clonotype was counted ten times or more. The chain combines TRBV7-9 with TRBJ2-1, with D perhaps given as TRBD1 or TRBD2 (5 bases each). The CDR3 spans 14 residues. Deletions cut 4 bases from V and 6 bases from J, with 13 bases between. CDR1 is SEHNR, CDR2 FQNEAQ, per germline (reference sequence). The DNA for the CDR3 is TGTGCCAGCAGCTCGGGGACGTCCCGCAATGAGCAGTTCTTC. It specifies CASSSGTSRNEQFF.

This clonotype was seen repeatedly, ten times or more. The DNA of the CDR3 is TGCAGTGCTTCGGGACAAAACTCTGGAAACACCATATATTTT. It encodes CSASGQNSGNTIYF. The chain is built from TRBV20-1 and TRBJ1-3; D is possibly TRBD1 (6 bases). This CDR3 spans 14 amino acids. The ends were cut back, 5 bases at V and 0 bases at J, with 11 bases in the middle. The germline V gene has CDR1 DFQATT and CDR2 SNEGSKA (reference sequence).

The V gene is TRBV5-5, the J gene TRBJ1-1, with a possible D match to TRBD1 (6 bases). Trimming pared 2 bases from V and 7 bases from J, leaving 9 bases between. This CDR3 comprises 12 residues. Germline-derived CDR1 and CDR2 are SGHKS and YYEKEE (reference sequence). CDR3 sequence (DNA): TGTGCCAGCAGCTTAACAGGGTATGAAGCTTTCTTT. Protein sequence: CASSLTGYEAFF.

A remark on this clonotype: Mismatch with germline at one junction end may stem from a read error. The chain links TRBV20-1 to TRBJ2-1; maybe TRBD2 (6 bases). Germline lookup yields CDR1 DFQATT and CDR2 SNEGSKA (reference sequence). The CDR3 has 14 residues. The CDR3 coding sequence is TGCAGTGCTAGTCGGGGGTACTCCTACAATGAGCACTTCTTC. Translating it yields CSASRGYSYNEHFF.

The V call is TRBV15, the J call TRBJ2-3; a weak D match, TRBD2 (5 bases). Trimming removed 3 bases at V and 2 bases at J, with 9 bases between. Germline V CDR1 and CDR2: LNHNV, YYDKDF (reference sequence). The CDR3 is 14 residues long. CDR3 sequence: CATSSGLFTDTQYF. The CDR3 bases are TGTGCCACCAGCAGCGGACTCTTCACAGATACGCAGTATTTT.

V and J are TRBV2 and TRBJ2-5; a possible D gene is TRBD1 (6 bases). This CDR3 contains 14 residues. Trimming pared 5 bases from V and 4 bases from J, leaving 14 bases between. The V gene's germline CDR1 is SNHLY and CDR2 FYNNEI. Written as DNA, the CDR3 is TGTGCCAGCAGTTCCCCAGGGGAGACAGAGACCCAGTACTTC. Encoded protein: CASSSPGETETQYF.

This clonotype was found a few times. The chain joins TRBV5-6 to TRBJ2-7, with 10 nucleotides matching TRBD1. The junction had 7 bases not matched to a gene; V was cut back by 4 bases and J by 6 bases. Germline values: CDR1 SGHDT, CDR2 YYEEEE. The CDR3 runs 14 residues. CDR3 bases: TGTGCCAGCAGCCTCGGACAGGGGGTGAGCGAGCAGTACTTC. This sequence encodes CASSLGQGVSEQYF.

The table lists this clonotype with many counts. V is TRBV7-9 and J is TRBJ2-1; 12 nucleotides match TRBD1. Per the germline V gene, CDR1 is SEHNR and CDR2 is FQNEAQ (reference sequence). V trimming: 4 bases; J trimming: 2 bases; junction bases outside the gene matches: 3. The CDR3 sequence is 16 residues long. The CDR3 DNA reads as TGTGCCAGCAGCTCAGGGACAGGGGGCACCTACAATGAGCAGTTCTTC. It is translated as CASSSGTGGTYNEQFF.

This clonotype was seen only a few times. The J gene is TRBJ2-7, the V gene TRBV7-9; 7 nucleotides agree with TRBD1. Germline CDR1 is SEHNR and CDR2 is FQNEAQ (reference sequence). V shed 3 bases and J 5 bases; nucleotides not matched to a gene: 7. This CDR3 has 14 residues. The DNA of the CDR3 is TGTGCCAGCAGCTTTCCGGACAGGACTCACGAGCAGTACTTC. Encoded protein: CASSFPDRTHEQYF.